The 17 T cell receptor beta chains reported below all come from one sample, sequenced in a study of cytomegalovirus exposure and HLA in healthy donors. The PCR employed 60 Vbeta primers together with 13 Jbeta primers. TCRdb's table, derived via immunoSEQ multiplex PCR, lists solely in-frame clones and lacks some. The table records roughly 150,000 clones, 70% of them present only once. Sequencing was done on a sample of PBMCs. The receptors here all came from a woman in her twenties or thirties in good health and CMV-seronegative.

The chain employs TRBV19 and TRBJ2-3; no clear D. Trimming took 6 bases from V and 6 from J, leaving 13 bases between them. The CDR3 sequence is 13 residues long. Germline assignment: CDR1 LNHDA and CDR2 SQIVND (reference sequence). The chain's CDR3 is CASSSMSEDTQYF. CDR3 nucleotide sequence: TGTGCCAGTAGCTCTATGAGTGAGGATACGCAGTATTTT.

This chain joins TRBV29-1 and TRBJ2-2; tentatively, D is TRBD1 (6 bases). V lost 7 bases to trimming and J lost 2 bases, with 14 bases between them. The CDR3 contains 14 residues. Germline values: CDR1 SQVTM, CDR2 ANQGSEA. DNA of the CDR3: TGCAGCGCTAACAGGGATCGTAACACCGGGGAGCTGTTTTTT. This sequence encodes CSANRDRNTGELFF.

The V call is TRBV19, the J call TRBJ1-1; 8 bases are a match to TRBD1. This CDR3 spans 16 amino acids. The V and J ends lost 7 bases and 0 bases, in that order; junction bases with no gene match: 10. The germline CDR1 and CDR2 sequences are LNHDA and SQIVND (reference sequence). CDR3 amino acids: CASNTYTTGVNTEAFF. The CDR3, as DNA: TGTGCCAGTAACACTTATACGACAGGGGTGAACACTGAAGCTTTCTTT.

The chain is built from TRBV6-1 and TRBJ2-7, with 10 bases that match TRBD1. The CDR3 extends over 16 amino acids. V lost 4 bases, J lost 1 base, and 7 bases stayed unmatched. Germline V gene sequence: CDR1 MNHNS, CDR2 SASEGT. CDR3 sequence reads: CASSGGQGTLSYEQYV. CDR3 DNA: TGTGCCAGCAGTGGGGGACAGGGGACGCTTTCCTACGAGCAGTACGTC.

This clone has a handful of counts. This chain connects TRBV23-1 to TRBJ2-7; TRBD1 might be the D (6 bases). TRBV23-1 is an ORF, and what it does is uncertain. The CDR3 sequence is 15 residues long. Trimming took off 1 base at V and 5 bases at J, with 15 bases between the two ends. CDR3 sequence (DNA): TGCGCCAGCAGTCAATGGATTACAGGGCGAGACGAGCAGTACTTC. Translating gives CASSQWITGRDEQYF.

This clone is a singleton in its sample. The V call is TRBV6-6, the J call TRBJ1-2; tentatively, D is TRBD1 (5 bases). CDR1 MNHNY and CDR2 SVGAGI come from the germline V gene (reference sequence). Trimming pared 7 bases from V and 2 bases from J, leaving 20 bases between. This CDR3 spans 16 amino acids. The CDR3 here is CASTYLFTGENYGYTF. The DNA for the CDR3 is TGTGCCAGCACCTACCTTTTCACGGGGGAAAACTATGGCTACACCTTC.

This chain links TRBV7-3 with TRBJ2-3; tentative D call: TRBD2 (5 bases). Trimming removed 4 bases from V and 3 bases from J, with 20 bases in between. Germline CDR1 is SGHTA and CDR2 is FQGTGA. The CDR3 is made up of 17 amino acids. Written as DNA, the CDR3 is TGTGCCAGCAGCTCGACCCCGGGATCAGCCATTACAGATACGCAGTATTTT. It encodes CASSSTPGSAITDTQYF.

The chain carries TRBV6-6 and TRBJ1-4; no clear D. The CDR3 is made up of 15 amino acids. Trimming removed 5 bases from V and 4 bases from J, with 14 bases in between. Germline V CDR1 and CDR2: MNHNY, SVGAGI (reference sequence). The CDR3 coding sequence is TGTGCCAGCAGTGCCCAGGTCGCTATTAATGAAAAACTGTTTTTT. It codes for CASSAQVAINEKLFF.

A word on this clone: A single base separates this from a much larger clone, so it may be a read error. The sample carries other DNA sequences with the same CDR3. V usage is TRBV5-4 and J usage is TRBJ1-5, with D tentatively TRBD1 (6 bases). The germline V and J ends were trimmed by 4 bases and 4 bases, with 15 bases remaining between them. Per germline, CDR1 SGHNT and CDR2 YYREEE (reference sequence). The CDR3 runs 15 residues. CDR3 loop: CASSLGAGANQPQHF. The CDR3 nucleotides are TGTGCCAGCAGCCTGGGGGCAGGGGCAAATCAGCCCCAGCATTTT.

This clone was counted a single time. The rearrangement links TRBV18 to TRBJ2-2; perhaps TRBD2 as D (5 bases). The CDR3 sequence is 15 residues long. CDR1 is KGHSH and CDR2 is LQKENI in the germline V gene. V was cut by 2 bases and J by 2 bases, with 9 bases left in between. The CDR3 region has the DNA TGTGCCAGCTCACCAGAGGGAGCTAACACCGGGGAGCTGTTTTTT. Translating it yields CASSPEGANTGELFF.

CDR3 coding DNA: TGTGCCAGCAGCTTGGGCGGTGGGAGGGCCTCCGGGGCCAACGTCCTGACTTTC. Its protein is CASSLGGGRASGANVLTF. This sequence joins TRBV5-4 and TRBJ2-6; 7 bases align to TRBD2. CDR3 length equals 18 residues. The V gene end was trimmed by 0 bases and the J gene end by 4 bases; junction bases not matched to a gene: 10. Germline V gives CDR1 SGHNT, CDR2 YYREEE (reference sequence).

The chain links TRBV28 to TRBJ1-2; D gene ambiguous. Germline loops: CDR1 MDHEN, CDR2 SYDVKM. V was shortened by 5 bases and J by 6 bases, with 13 bases between the two germline ends. The CDR3 contains 13 residues. The CDR3 sequence: CASSPQLVDGYTF. CDR3 coding DNA: TGTGCCAGCAGTCCACAGCTGGTTGATGGCTACACCTTC.

Remarks on this clone: Mismatch with germline at one junction end may stem from a read error. This chain links TRBV28 with TRBJ1-3; 7 nucleotides align to TRBD1. CDR3 size: 13 residues. Germline assignment: CDR1 MDHEN and CDR2 SYDVKM. The CDR3 loop reads CASSPPPTGEQTF. CDR3 in DNA: TGTGCCAGCAGTCCTCCTCCAACAGGGGAGCAGACTTTT.

This clone was counted between two and nine times. The chain carries TRBV27 and TRBJ1-1, with a tentative D call TRBD1 (6 bases). The germline V gene has CDR1 MNHEY and CDR2 SMNVEV (reference sequence). With 7 bases removed from V and 1 base from J, the gap between germline ends came to 19 bases. This CDR3 has 16 residues. The CDR3 here is CASNKADRVWNTEAFF. The CDR3 DNA sequence: TGTGCCAGCAACAAGGCGGACAGAGTTTGGAACACTGAAGCTTTCTTT.

V usage is TRBV6-5 and J usage is TRBJ2-5; 11 bases fit TRBD2. V dropped 2 bases and J dropped 6; count of bases not matched to a gene: 8. Germline V lookup: CDR1 MNHEY, CDR2 SVGAGI. The CDR3 runs 16 residues. The CDR3 reads CASSYNSLAGGKTQYF. The CDR3 DNA is TGTGCCAGCAGTTACAATTCTCTAGCGGGAGGAAAGACCCAGTACTTC.

This clone was detected only a few times. The rearrangement uses TRBV30 and TRBJ1-2; weak D call: TRBD1 (6 bases). The CDR3 loop spans 15 amino acids. Trimming stripped 3 bases from V and 8 bases from J, with 22 bases between. From germline, CDR1 is GTSNPN and CDR2 SVGIG (reference sequence). For the CDR3, the DNA is TGTGCCTGGAGCCTAAGTCAGTCAGGGGTTGAGGGCTACACCTTC. Amino acid sequence: CAWSLSQSGVEGYTF.

On this clone: One end of the junction is discordant with germline, which a read error may explain. Other DNA variants within this sample encode the same CDR3. The chain combines TRBV6-1 with TRBJ1-1; no reliable D call. This CDR3 has 13 amino acids. CDR1 and CDR2 (germline): MNHNS, SASEGT. The DNA for the CDR3 is TGCGCCAGCAGGAGGCACGTGAACACTGAAGCTTTCTTT. Amino acids: CASRRHVNTEAFF.